This is a list of T cell receptor beta chains from one sample in a study of Graves' ophthalmopathy and Graves' hyperthyroidism. TCRdb reprocessed the multiplex PCR reads via MiXCR and lists one record per CDR3 protein. The sample includes about 400,000 distinct CDR3 sequences, under 25% of them seen just once. Sample: peripheral blood. The receptors originated from a young woman with stable Graves' hyperthyroidism. CDR3s include the opening cysteine and the closing phenylalanine or tryptophan. D genes are given only for firm matches. Part of the rows lack a size; the others show once, few, many or a class for expanded clones.

>TRBJ1-5|TRBV6-1|NA|NA
CASSPYRQAPQHF
TGTGCCAGCAGTCCTTACCGACAGGCGCCCCAGCATTTT
>TRBJ2-7|TRBV13|NA|NA
CASSADSTNEQYF
TGTGCCAGCAGCGCGGACAGTACCAACGAGCAGTACTTC
>TRBJ1-1|TRBV6-2/TRBV6-3|NA|many
CASSRGDITEAFF
TGTGCCAGCAGCAGGGGCGATATCACTGAAGCTTTCTTT
>TRBJ2-7|TRBV27|TRBD1|many
CASSFSGQGEYEQYF
TGTGCCAGCAGTTTCTCCGGACAGGGGGAGTACGAGCAGTACTTC
>TRBJ1-1|TRBV2|NA|NA
CASKSQQNTEAFF
TGTGCCAGCAAGTCGCAGCAAAACACTGAAGCTTTCTTT
>TRBJ1-5|TRBV18|NA|many
CASSPSWESNQPQHF
TGTGCCAGCTCGCCCTCTTGGGAGAGCAATCAGCCCCAGCATTTT
>TRBJ1-1|TRBV30|NA|many
CAWSAKNEAFF
TGTGCCTGGAGTGCAAAAAACGAAGCTTTCTTT
>TRBJ2-7|TRBV11-2|TRBD2|few
CASSDTISGAWYEQYF
TGTGCCAGCAGCGACACCATTAGCGGGGCTTGGTACGAGCAGTACTTC
>TRBJ1-1|TRBV7-3|NA|once
CASSLISGNTEAFF
TGTGCCAGCAGCTTAATTTCAGGGAACACTGAAGCTTTCTTT
>TRBJ2-5|TRBV11-2|NA|NA
CASSLVGGWGDRKTQYF
TGTGCCAGCAGCTTAGTTGGGGGATGGGGCGATAGGAAGACCCAGTACTTC
>TRBJ1-3|TRBV12-3/TRBV12-4|NA|NA
CADSSGGIAGNTIYF
TGTGCCGACAGCTCCGGCGGGATAGCTGGAAACACCATATATTTT
>TRBJ1-1|TRBV24-1|NA|NA
CATSDLDGTEAFF
TGTGCCACCAGTGACCTGGACGGGACTGAAGCTTTCTTT
>TRBJ2-5|TRBV2|NA|many
CASNLIETQYF
TGTGCCAGCAACTTGATTGAGACCCAGTACTTC
>TRBJ2-5|TRBV20-1|NA|many
CSATGETQYF
TGCAGTGCTACCGGGGAGACCCAGTACTTC
>TRBJ1-1|TRBV7-8|TRBD1|NA
CASSRGLGRNTEAFF
TGTGCCAGCAGCAGGGGGCTAGGAAGGAACACTGAAGCTTTCTTT
>TRBJ1-5|TRBV15|NA|few
CATSRGPGRSNQPQHF
TGTGCCACCAGCAGAGGTCCAGGACGGAGCAATCAGCCCCAGCATTTT
>TRBJ1-2|TRBV24-1|NA|NA
CATSDPGDYGYTF
TGTGCCACCAGTGACCCAGGGGACTATGGCTACACCTTC
>TRBJ2-2|TRBV19|NA|many
CASSDPPGTENTGELFF
TGTGCCAGTAGTGACCCCCCCGGGACTGAGAACACCGGGGAGCTGTTTTTT
>TRBJ1-1|TRBV18|NA|many
CASSPVEGGTEAFF
TGTGCCAGCTCACCGGTCGAGGGGGGGACTGAAGCTTTCTTT
>TRBJ1-1|TRBV12-3/TRBV12-4|NA|NA
CASGRAHTEAFF
TGTGCCAGCGGCCGGGCCCACACTGAAGCTTTCTTT
>TRBJ2-5|TRBV7-8|NA|few
CASSSLTGEETQYF
TGTGCCAGCAGCTCCTTAACGGGGGAAGAGACCCAGTACTTC
>TRBJ2-7|TRBV3-1|NA|many
CASSQGMSYEQYF
TGTGCCAGCAGCCAAGGCATGTCCTACGAGCAGTACTTC
>TRBJ2-7|TRBV12-3/TRBV12-4|TRBD2|many
CASSASAGAYEQYF
TGTGCCAGCAGTGCCTCAGCGGGAGCCTACGAGCAGTACTTC
>TRBJ2-7|TRBV6-1|NA|many
CASSGATSNYYEQYF
TGTGCCAGCAGTGGGGCAACTAGTAATTACTACGAGCAGTACTTC
>TRBJ2-7|TRBV5-1|TRBD1|NA
CASSSNRDRGYEQYF
TGCGCCAGCAGCTCAAACCGGGACAGGGGGTATGAGCAGTACTTC
>TRBJ1-2|TRBV6-1|NA|NA
CAGSTGTPGYTF
TGTGCCGGCTCAACCGGGACCCCAGGCTACACCTTC
>TRBJ2-7|TRBV7-8|NA|many
CASSLAGRPYEQYF
TGTGCCAGCAGCTTAGCCGGCAGGCCCTACGAGCAGTACTTC
>TRBJ1-1|TRBV19|NA|many
CASSISRNTEAFF
TGTGCCAGTAGTATATCCAGGAACACTGAAGCTTTCTTT
>TRBJ1-1|TRBV12-3/TRBV12-4|NA|NA
CASSFSPGRKNTEAFF
TGTGCCAGCAGTTTTTCTCCGGGACGGAAGAACACTGAAGCTTTCTTT
>TRBJ2-5|TRBV15|TRBD2|many
CATSRGWTSGSQETQYF
TGTGCCACCAGCAGGGGATGGACTAGCGGGAGTCAAGAGACCCAGTACTTC
>TRBJ2-7|TRBV6-2/TRBV6-3|TRBD2|many
CASSLGLAGGTYF
TGTGCCAGCAGCCTTGGACTAGCGGGAGGTACTTACTTC
>TRBJ2-7|TRBV11-2|NA|many
CASSLGSRSYEQYF
TGTGCCAGCAGCTTAGGCTCCAGGTCCTACGAGCAGTACTTC
>TRBJ1-1|TRBV6-2/TRBV6-3|NA|many
CAIHYEGPEAFF
TGTGCCATCCATTACGAAGGTCCTGAAGCTTTCTTT
>TRBJ1-2|TRBV7-9|NA|many
CASSLVGSLGDYTF
TGTGCCAGCAGCTTAGTGGGCAGTTTGGGGGACTACACCTTC
>TRBJ1-5|TRBV19|NA|many
CASSMAHNQPQHF
TGTGCCAGTAGTATGGCCCACAATCAGCCCCAGCATTTT
>TRBJ1-2|TRBV5-1|NA|many
CASSLYTETYGYTF
TGCGCCAGCAGCTTGTATACAGAAACCTATGGCTACACCTTC
>TRBJ1-3|TRBV7-2|TRBD1|NA
CASSVAIAGGQNTIYF
TGTGCCAGCAGCGTAGCGATCGCAGGGGGCCAAAACACCATATATTTT
>TRBJ2-5|TRBV7-8|NA|many
CASSLGGSETQYF
TGTGCCAGCAGCTTAGGGGGTTCGGAGACCCAGTACTTC
>TRBJ2-6|TRBV24-1|NA|many
CATSPGVGANVLTF
TGTGCCACCAGCCCAGGGGTTGGGGCCAACGTCCTGACTTTC
>TRBJ1-6|TRBV6-1|NA|NA
CASGNSPNSPLHF
TGTGCCAGCGGAAACTCCCCTAATTCACCCCTCCACTTT
>TRBJ2-5|TRBV24-1|NA|many
CATGSGQGETQYF
TGTGCCACCGGGTCAGGGCAGGGAGAGACCCAGTACTTC
>TRBJ2-7|TRBV18|TRBD2|many
CASSFGQREAYEQYF
TGTGCCAGCTCCTTTGGGCAGCGGGAAGCCTACGAGCAGTACTTC
>TRBJ1-3|TRBV7-8|NA|NA
CASSTASSGNTIYF
TGTGCCAGCAGCACAGCGTCCTCTGGAAACACCATATATTTT
>TRBJ1-2|TRBV12-3/TRBV12-4|NA|many
CASSGSANYGYTF
TGTGCCAGCAGTGGTTCGGCTAACTATGGCTACACCTTC
>TRBJ2-5|TRBV3-1|NA|NA
CTSSQDGTRGTQYF
TGTACCAGCAGCCAAGATGGCACACGGGGGACCCAGTACTTC